The rows below give T cell receptor beta chains drawn from one sample of a study of cytomegalovirus exposure and HLA in healthy donors. Sequencing was performed with immunoSEQ multiplex PCR; in TCRdb, only in-frame clones are kept and a portion is missing. Of around 160,000 clones in the sample, about 71% were seen once. The source material was PBMCs. These receptors were obtained from a middle-aged man in good health and CMV-seronegative. CDR3s include the opening cysteine and the closing phenylalanine or tryptophan. D genes are given only for firm matches. For some rows the clone size is stated as once, few or many, or as a class when expanded; others skip it.

TRBJ1-3 | NA | NA | TRBV5-4 | CASSRGSGSSGNTIYF | TGTGCCAGCAGCAGGGGCTCGGGTTCATCTGGAAACACCATATATTTT
TRBJ2-7 | NA | TRBD1 | TRBV14 | CASSQVQGNYEQYF | TGTGCCAGCAGCCAGGTACAGGGGAACTACGAGCAGTACTTC
TRBJ1-2 | NA | NA | TRBV2 | CASIVNRDGYTF | TGTGCCAGCATAGTAAACAGGGATGGCTACACCTTC
TRBJ1-2 | NA | TRBD1 | TRBV29-1 | CSVYRDRGPQYGYTF | TGCAGCGTATACCGGGACAGGGGGCCTCAGTATGGCTACACCTTC
TRBJ1-1 | NA | TRBD1 | TRBV7-2 | CASSLARQGGGSEAFF | TGTGCCAGCAGCTTAGCGAGACAGGGGGGGGGTAGTGAAGCTTTCTTT
TRBJ2-5 | NA | NA | TRBV7-8 | CASSLGGREWETQYF | TGTGCCAGCAGCTTAGGGGGACGGGAGTGGGAGACCCAGTACTTC
TRBJ2-1 | few | NA | TRBV2 | CASIRLAVEQFF | TGTGCCAGCATTAGATTAGCGGTAGAGCAGTTCTTC
TRBJ2-7 | once | NA | TRBV12-5 | CASGGQLPYEQYF | TGTGCTAGTGGCGGACAGCTACCCTACGAGCAGTACTTC
TRBJ1-1 | NA | NA | TRBV12-5 | CASGWVRSTEAFF | TGTGCTAGTGGTTGGGTAAGGAGCACTGAAGCTTTCTTT
TRBJ2-2 | NA | NA | TRBV5-1 | CASRLGQGDTGELFF | TGCGCCAGCAGACTGGGGCAGGGCGACACCGGGGAGCTGTTTTTT
TRBJ1-1 | NA | TRBD1 | TRBV28 | CASSFNRGTNTEAFF | TGTGCCAGCAGTTTTAACAGGGGGACGAACACTGAAGCTTTCTTT
TRBJ1-3 | NA | NA | TRBV2 | CASGNRVPGNTIYF | TGTGCCAGCGGAAACAGGGTCCCTGGAAACACCATATATTTT
TRBJ1-4 | NA | TRBD1 | TRBV5-4 | CASSSGQGLTNEKLFF | TGTGCCAGCAGCTCGGGACAGGGCCTAACTAATGAAAAACTGTTTTTT
TRBJ1-6 | NA | TRBD1 | TRBV7-8 | CASSSRDRGFTLHF | TGTGCCAGCAGCTCCCGGGACAGGGGGTTTACCCTCCACTTT
TRBJ1-2 | NA | TRBD1 | TRBV19 | CASSGRDSLGYTF | TGTGCCAGTAGTGGAAGGGACAGTCTAGGCTACACCTTC
TRBJ1-2 | NA | NA | TRBV25-1 | CASSADAGRGGYTF | TGTGCCAGCAGTGCGGACGCCGGGAGGGGTGGCTACACCTTC
TRBJ2-7 | few | TRBD1 | TRBV5-6 | CASSLDPGTGALDEQYF | TGTGCCAGCAGCTTGGACCCCGGGACAGGGGCATTGGACGAGCAGTACTTC
TRBJ2-1 | once | TRBD1 | TRBV7-9 | CASSPGDSSYNEQFF | TGTGCCAGCAGCCCCGGGGACAGCTCCTACAATGAGCAGTTCTTC
TRBJ1-1 | once | NA | TRBV18 | CASSLKTDTEAFF | TGTGCCAGCTCACTAAAGACAGACACTGAAGCTTTCTTT
TRBJ2-5 | NA | NA | TRBV10-3 | CAISEVIAKETQYF | TGTGCCATCAGTGAAGTTATTGCTAAAGAGACCCAGTACTTC